These T cell receptor beta chains were read from a single sample in a study of technical replicates of blood from a few donors. Only in-frame clones appear in the TCRdb table, and some are missing; sequencing was by immunoSEQ multiplex PCR. The sample shows 74,000 or so clones, around 90% of them seen only once. Sequenced sample: T cells isolated from PBMCs. These receptors came from a human donor in good health. The CDR3 runs from the conserved cysteine through the conserved F or W. D genes are given only for firm matches. The size field is filled for only some rows; it gives once, few, many or a size class.

V gene: TRBV5-3; J gene: TRBJ1-5; D gene: NA; clone size: NA; CDR3 protein: CARVVQPQHF; CDR3 DNA: TGTGCCAGAGTAGTTCAGCCCCAGCATTTT
V gene: TRBV28; J gene: TRBJ2-7; D gene: TRBD2; clone size: NA; CDR3 protein: CASSLPGLAGGYEQYF; CDR3 DNA: TGTGCCAGCAGTTTACCGGGACTAGCGGGAGGTTACGAGCAGTACTTC
V gene: TRBV25-1; J gene: TRBJ2-2; D gene: NA; clone size: NA; CDR3 protein: CASSEYGGGGPVTGELFF; CDR3 DNA: TGTGCCAGCAGTGAATATGGAGGGGGAGGGCCAGTTACCGGGGAGCTGTTTTTT
V gene: TRBV5-6; J gene: TRBJ1-1; D gene: TRBD1; clone size: NA; CDR3 protein: CASSFGTGDNTEAFF; CDR3 DNA: TGTGCCAGCAGCTTTGGGACAGGAGACAACACTGAAGCTTTCTTT
V gene: TRBV5-4; J gene: TRBJ2-1; D gene: TRBD1; clone size: NA; CDR3 protein: CASSLERQGLYNEQFF; CDR3 DNA: TGTGCCAGCAGCTTGGAAAGACAGGGTTTATACAATGAGCAGTTCTTC
V gene: TRBV9; J gene: TRBJ2-7; D gene: NA; clone size: NA; CDR3 protein: CASSVGGGPYEQYF; CDR3 DNA: TGTGCCAGCAGCGTAGGAGGAGGGCCCTACGAGCAGTACTTC
V gene: TRBV2; J gene: TRBJ2-1; D gene: TRBD2; clone size: NA; CDR3 protein: CASTRELEQFF; CDR3 DNA: TGTGCCAGCACGCGGGAGCTTGAGCAGTTCTTC
V gene: TRBV28; J gene: TRBJ1-5; D gene: NA; clone size: once; CDR3 protein: CASSLVQGNQPQHF; CDR3 DNA: TGTGCCAGCAGTTTAGTCCAGGGCAATCAGCCCCAGCATTTT
V gene: TRBV19; J gene: TRBJ1-2; D gene: TRBD1; clone size: NA; CDR3 protein: CASSPTGTGAYGYTF; CDR3 DNA: TGTGCCAGTAGTCCGACCGGGACAGGGGCCTATGGCTACACCTTC
V gene: TRBV6-1; J gene: TRBJ2-1; D gene: TRBD1; clone size: NA; CDR3 protein: CALSPGQGAYNEQFF; CDR3 DNA: TGTGCCTTAAGCCCGGGACAGGGGGCATACAATGAGCAGTTCTTC
V gene: TRBV6-6; J gene: TRBJ1-5; D gene: NA; clone size: NA; CDR3 protein: CASSPSWRDSNQPQHF; CDR3 DNA: TGTGCCAGCAGCCCTAGTTGGAGGGATAGCAATCAGCCCCAGCATTTT
V gene: TRBV11-3; J gene: TRBJ2-7; D gene: NA; clone size: NA; CDR3 protein: CASSSPKLAYEQYF; CDR3 DNA: TGTGCCAGCAGCTCCCCGAAACTCGCTTACGAGCAGTACTTC
V gene: TRBV11-3; J gene: TRBJ2-1; D gene: TRBD2; clone size: NA; CDR3 protein: CASSLVGWGGHNEQFF; CDR3 DNA: TGTGCCAGCAGCTTAGTTGGTTGGGGGGGACACAATGAGCAGTTCTTC
V gene: TRBV25-1; J gene: TRBJ1-1; D gene: NA; clone size: NA; CDR3 protein: CASSTPRDTLYGAFF; CDR3 DNA: TGTGCCAGCAGTACCCCCCGGGACACCCTATATGGGGCTTTCTTT
V gene: TRBV15; J gene: TRBJ1-4; D gene: NA; clone size: NA; CDR3 protein: CATSFRQGGEKLFF; CDR3 DNA: TGTGCCACCAGCTTTAGGCAGGGCGGTGAAAAACTGTTTTTT
V gene: TRBV7-3; J gene: TRBJ2-1; D gene: NA; clone size: NA; CDR3 protein: CASSSFGGSNYNEQFF; CDR3 DNA: TGTGCCAGCAGCTCCTTTGGCGGTTCTAACTACAATGAGCAGTTCTTC
V gene: TRBV7-7; J gene: TRBJ2-2; D gene: NA; clone size: NA; CDR3 protein: CASSLTGSRELFF; CDR3 DNA: TGTGCTAGCAGCTTGACTGGTTCCAGGGAGCTGTTTTTT
V gene: TRBV12-5; J gene: TRBJ2-1; D gene: NA; clone size: NA; CDR3 protein: CASGLGDMEYDEQFF; CDR3 DNA: TGTGCTAGTGGTTTAGGGGATATGGAATACGATGAGCAGTTCTTC
V gene: TRBV5-1; J gene: TRBJ2-2; D gene: TRBD2; clone size: NA; CDR3 protein: CASSFLAGAGELFF; CDR3 DNA: TGCGCCAGCAGCTTTTTAGCGGGAGCGGGGGAGCTGTTTTTT
V gene: TRBV4-3; J gene: TRBJ2-3; D gene: TRBD1; clone size: NA; CDR3 protein: CASSPGTGVLITDTQYF; CDR3 DNA: TGCGCCAGCAGCCCGGGGACAGGGGTGCTAATCACAGATACGCAGTATTTT
V gene: TRBV11-2; J gene: TRBJ2-7; D gene: NA; clone size: once; CDR3 protein: CASSFTSAGTNRYEQYF; CDR3 DNA: TGTGCCAGCAGCTTTACGTCGGCGGGAACAAACCGCTACGAGCAGTACTTC
V gene: TRBV5-1; J gene: TRBJ2-1; D gene: NA; clone size: NA; CDR3 protein: CASSLELIDEQFF; CDR3 DNA: TGCGCCAGCAGCTTGGAACTAATCGATGAGCAGTTCTTC
V gene: TRBV11-2; J gene: TRBJ1-1; D gene: TRBD1; clone size: NA; CDR3 protein: CASSLNQGASEAFF; CDR3 DNA: TGTGCCAGCAGCTTGAACCAGGGGGCCTCGGAAGCTTTCTTT